This TCR beta chain was sequenced during a study of radiotherapy plus CTLA-4 blockade in lung cancer. Study-wide context: Roughly 17% of patients responded objectively, and around 32% achieved disease control.

Study-level findings and limits: Dynamics of early blood T cell clones, together with interferon-beta, were reportedly the best predictors of response.

Trimming at V came to 8 bases and at J to 2 bases, leaving 7 bases not matched to a gene. Germline V CDR1 and CDR2: LNHDA, SQIVND (reference sequence). CDR3 size: 14 residues. The data were produced by immunoSEQ multiplex PCR, yet TCRdb's version contains in-frame clones alone and is incomplete. The sample includes fewer than 100,000 clones, 80% to 85% of them seen just once. As regards this clone: Its cognate antigen is unknown.

This chain links TRBV19 with TRBJ2-3; 7 bases are shared with TRBD2. Sample: peripheral blood, taken from a patient treated with radiotherapy plus ipilimumab. The receptor's source is a human donor with non-small cell lung cancer who had stable disease on radiotherapy plus ipilimumab. CDR3 DNA: TGTGCCAGTGGGAGGGATAGGGCCACAGATACGCAGTATTTT. Amino acids: CASGRDRATDTQYF.